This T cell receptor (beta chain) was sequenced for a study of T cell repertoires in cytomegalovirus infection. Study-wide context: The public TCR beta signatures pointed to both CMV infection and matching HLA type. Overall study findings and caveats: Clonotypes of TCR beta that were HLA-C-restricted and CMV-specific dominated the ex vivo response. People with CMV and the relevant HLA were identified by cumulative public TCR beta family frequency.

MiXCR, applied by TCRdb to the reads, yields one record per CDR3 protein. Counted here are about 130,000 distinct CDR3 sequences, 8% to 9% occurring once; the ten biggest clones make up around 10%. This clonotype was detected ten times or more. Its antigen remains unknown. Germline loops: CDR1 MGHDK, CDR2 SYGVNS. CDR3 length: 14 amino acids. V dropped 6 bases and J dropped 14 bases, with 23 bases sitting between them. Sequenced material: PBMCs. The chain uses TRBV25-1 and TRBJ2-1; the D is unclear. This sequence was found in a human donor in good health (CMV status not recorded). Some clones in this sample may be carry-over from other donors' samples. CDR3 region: CASRKQLGDSNEFF. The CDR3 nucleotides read TGTGCCAGCAGGAAACAATTGGGTGACTCGAACGAGTTCTTC.